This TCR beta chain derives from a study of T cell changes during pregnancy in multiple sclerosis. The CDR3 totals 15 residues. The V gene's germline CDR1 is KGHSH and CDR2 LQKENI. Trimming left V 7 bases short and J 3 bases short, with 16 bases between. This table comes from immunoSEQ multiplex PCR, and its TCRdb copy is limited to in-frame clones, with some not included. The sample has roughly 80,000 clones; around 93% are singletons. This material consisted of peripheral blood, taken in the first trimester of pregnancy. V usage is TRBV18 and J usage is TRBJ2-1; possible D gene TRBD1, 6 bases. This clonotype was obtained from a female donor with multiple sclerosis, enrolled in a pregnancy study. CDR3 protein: CASFSGTKIYNEQFF. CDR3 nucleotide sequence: TGTGCCAGCTTCTCCGGGACAAAAATCTACAATGAGCAGTTCTTC.